The 27 T cell receptor beta chains below all came from one sample that was sequenced in a study of shared clonotypes between healthy human individuals. CD45RO-negative, CCR7-positively selected cells formed the naive CD8 fraction, excluding terminally differentiated effector memory CD45RA+ cells. The protocol was immunoSEQ multiplex PCR, while the TCRdb copy is restricted to in-frame clones and leaves out a portion. The table includes under 1 million clones, 80% to 95% detected once. The sequencing sample was made of naive CD8+ T cells sorted from blood. The receptors shown here come from a man aged 25 to 45 in good health.

This clone appeared once. The chain employs TRBV25-1 and TRBJ2-1; either TRBD1 or TRBD2 may fit D (7 bases each). Between the trimmed V and J ends, which lost 2 bases and 10 bases, there was a span of 15 bases. The germline V gene encodes CDR1 MGHDK and CDR2 SYGVNS. The CDR3 has 14 residues. The CDR3 region is CASSELGGGQEQFF. Here the CDR3 DNA reads TGTGCCAGCAGTGAACTAGGCGGGGGACAGGAGCAGTTCTTC.

The chain is built from TRBV7-9 and TRBJ2-7; 7 bases are a match to TRBD2. The V and J ends lost 5 bases and 7 bases, in that order; junction bases with no gene match: 14. Germline loops: CDR1 SEHNR, CDR2 FQNEAQ (reference sequence). The CDR3 consists of 15 residues. The CDR3 is CASSPAPGLVSEQYF. The CDR3 bases are TGTGCCAGCAGCCCCGCCCCCGGACTAGTTTCTGAGCAGTACTTC.

The rearrangement joins TRBV18 to TRBJ2-5; no clear D gene. The CDR3 is made up of 12 amino acids. Between the trimmed V and J ends, which lost 2 bases and 2 bases, there was a span of 3 bases. CDR1 KGHSH and CDR2 LQKENI come from the germline V gene. The CDR3 loop is CASSPEQETQYF. The CDR3 nucleotides read TGTGCCAGCTCACCAGAACAAGAGACCCAGTACTTC.

The chain joins TRBV7-3 to TRBJ2-1; D is possibly TRBD1 (6 bases). V shed 1 base and J shed 4 bases, with 17 bases lying between them. The V gene's germline CDR1 is SGHTA and CDR2 FQGTGA. The CDR3 is 17 amino acids. The DNA of the CDR3 is TGTGCCAGCAGCTTAAATCAAGGGGGAGTTGGGTACAATGAGCAGTTCTTC. It is translated as CASSLNQGGVGYNEQFF. Drawing the rest from reference TRBV7-3 and TRBJ2-1, the complete variable domain is GAGVSQTPSNKVTEKGKYVELRCDPISGHTALYWYRQSLGQGPEFLIYFQGTGAADDSGLPNDRFFAVRPEGSVSTLKIQRTERGDSAVYLCASSLNQGGVGYNEQFFGPGTRLTVL.

This clone was seen just once. The V and J genes are TRBV10-2 and TRBJ2-2; 11 bases are shared with TRBD1. Trimming removed 1 base from V and 4 bases from J; junction bases left unmatched: 8. The CDR3 is made up of 18 amino acids. CDR1 is WSHSY, CDR2 SAAADI, per germline. In nucleotides, the CDR3 is TGCGCCAGCAGTGAGTATGGACAGGGGGCTATCAGCACCGGGGAGCTGTTTTTT. This encodes CASSEYGQGAISTGELFF.

The rearrangement joins TRBV29-1 to TRBJ2-7; D is uncertain. Trimming pared 7 bases from V and 4 bases from J, leaving 17 bases between. This CDR3 is built from 13 residues. Germline-derived CDR1 and CDR2 are SQVTM and ANQGSEA. The CDR3 protein is CSAEESLGYEQYF. Here the CDR3 DNA reads TGCAGCGCTGAGGAGTCCCTGGGGTACGAGCAGTACTTC.

A single count supports this clone. This chain links TRBV29-1 with TRBJ2-7, with 8 bases fitting TRBD1. The CDR3 consists of 13 residues. Germline lookup yields CDR1 SQVTM and CDR2 ANQGSEA. The V and J ends lost 7 bases and 2 bases, in that order; junction bases with no gene match: 7. CDR3 residues: CSARTGITYEQYF. CDR3 nucleotides: TGCAGCGCTAGGACAGGGATAACCTACGAGCAGTACTTC.

The gene calls are TRBV7-9 and TRBJ1-1; D is uncertain. CDR1 and CDR2 (germline): SEHNR, FQNEAQ (reference sequence). Trimming removed 1 base from V and 8 bases from J, with 17 bases in between. The CDR3 runs 15 residues. CDR3 sequence reads: CASSLVEARPGEAFF. DNA of the CDR3: TGTGCCAGCAGCTTAGTAGAGGCCAGGCCGGGGGAAGCTTTCTTT. Full variable domain (remainder filled in from reference TRBV7-9 and TRBJ1-1): DTGVSQNPRHKITKRGQNVTFRCDPISEHNRLYWYRQTLGQGPEFLTYFQNEAQLEKSRLLSDRFSAERPKGSFSTLEIQRTEQGDSAMYLCASSLVEARPGEAFFGQGTRLTVV.

This chain connects TRBV11-2 to TRBJ2-1, with D unresolved. Germline-derived CDR1 and CDR2 are SGHAT and FQNNGV. The CDR3 sequence is 13 residues long. V dropped 0 bases and J dropped 9 bases, with 9 bases sitting between them. In DNA form, the CDR3 reads TGTGCCAGCAGCTTAGAGGTGAGTGGTGAGCAGTTCTTC. Translated: CASSLEVSGEQFF.

On this clone itself: Other DNA sequences of this sample code for an identical CDR3. The V and J genes are TRBV9 and TRBJ2-1, with D unclear. Germline CDR1 is SGDLS and CDR2 is YYNGEE. The length of the CDR3 is 11 residues. Deletions cut 4 bases from V and 7 bases from J, with 6 bases between. The CDR3 DNA follows: TGTGCCAGCAGCCTCAATAATGAGCAGTTCTTC. Translating gives CASSLNNEQFF.

This chain links TRBV7-6 with TRBJ2-3, with 14 bases identical to TRBD2. The CDR3 length is 17 residues. The V and J ends lost 5 bases and 0 bases, in that order; junction bases with no gene match: 4. Germline loops: CDR1 SGHVS, CDR2 FNYEAQ. CDR3 amino acids: CASSPGTSGRSTDTQYF. CDR3 DNA: TGTGCCAGCAGCCCCGGGACTAGCGGGAGAAGCACAGATACGCAGTATTTT. The full variable domain, rest sourced from reference TRBV7-6 and TRBJ2-3, is GAGVSQSPRYKVTKRGQDVALRCDPISGHVSLYWYRQALGQGPEFLTYFNYEAQQDKSGLPNDRFSAERPEGSISTLTIQRTEQRDSAMYRCASSPGTSGRSTDTQYFGPGTRLTVL.

This chain uses TRBV2 with TRBJ1-1; 9 nucleotides align to TRBD1. This CDR3 comprises 14 residues. Germline assignment: CDR1 SNHLY and CDR2 FYNNEI. The V and J ends lost 6 bases and 3 bases, in that order; junction bases with no gene match: 5. CDR3 bases: TGTGCCAGCAGGGGGACAGGGTGGGACACTGAAGCTTTCTTT. Translated, it gives CASRGTGWDTEAFF.

CDR3: CASSLVTGTGDYNEQFF. The DNA for the CDR3 is TGTGCCAGCAGCTTAGTTACCGGGACAGGGGACTACAATGAGCAGTTCTTC. The V gene is TRBV7-8, the J gene TRBJ2-1, with 10 bases matching TRBD1. This CDR3 has 17 residues. The V gene's germline CDR1 is SGHVS and CDR2 FQNEAQ. V lost 1 base to trimming and J lost 3 bases; unmatched junction nucleotides: 6.

The J gene is TRBJ2-1, the V gene TRBV11-2, with D perhaps given as TRBD1 or TRBD2 (6 bases each). Germline V CDR1 and CDR2: SGHAT, FQNNGV. Between the trimmed V and J ends, which lost 5 bases and 8 bases, there was a span of 19 bases. The CDR3 covers 15 residues. The DNA for the CDR3 is TGTGCCAGCAGCGACAGGTTGCAGACGGGGGATGAGCAGTTCTTC. Translated: CASSDRLQTGDEQFF.

Comments on this clone: The same CDR3 is also encoded by other DNA sequences in this sample. V usage is TRBV27 and J usage is TRBJ1-5, with TRBD1 identical over 8 bases. The CDR3 consists of 14 residues. CDR1 and CDR2 from the germline V gene are MNHEY and SMNVEV (reference sequence). V was pared by 9 bases and J by 0 bases, with 4 bases of the junction left unmatched. CDR3 amino acids: CASSTGDSNQPQHF. The CDR3 nucleotides are TGTGCCAGTTCGACAGGGGATAGCAATCAGCCCCAGCATTTT.

This clone occurred a few times. J is TRBJ1-2 and V is TRBV19; TRBD1 might be the D (6 bases). CDR3 length: 12 amino acids. With 10 bases removed from V and 7 bases from J, the gap between germline ends came to 16 bases. The germline gives CDR1 LNHDA, CDR2 SQIVND (reference sequence). CDR3 protein: CATFRGAGGYTF. The CDR3 coding sequence is TGTGCCACTTTTCGGGGGGCTGGTGGCTACACCTTC.

The V call is TRBV7-8, the J call TRBJ2-7, with a weak D call TRBD2 (5 bases). Germline-derived CDR1 and CDR2 are SGHVS and FQNEAQ. The CDR3 is 15 residues long. V gave up 6 bases and J gave up 3 bases, with 18 bases separating them. For the CDR3, the DNA is TGTGCCAGCAGAACTGATCTAGACTACTTCTACGAGCAGTACTTC. It is translated as CASRTDLDYFYEQYF. The whole variable domain, remainder taken from reference TRBV7-8 and TRBJ2-7, is GAGVSQSPRYKVAKRGQDVALRCDPISGHVSLFWYQQALGQGPEFLTYFQNEAQLDKSGLPSDRFFAERPEGSVSTLKIQRTQQEDSAVYLCASRTDLDYFYEQYFGPGTRLTVT.

As regards this clone: Other nucleotide sequences in the sample specify the same CDR3. The gene calls are TRBV7-2 and TRBJ2-1, with 10 nucleotides matching TRBD2. Germline CDR1 and CDR2: SGHTA and FQGNSA. The CDR3 runs to 14 residues. J was trimmed by 7 bases and V by 1 base; bases with no gene match: 1. In DNA form, the CDR3 reads TGTGCCAGCAGCTTAGGGACTAGCGGAAATGAGCAGTTCTTC. It yields the protein CASSLGTSGNEQFF. The full variable domain, rest sourced from reference TRBV7-2 and TRBJ2-1, is GAGVSQSPSNKVTEKGKDVELRCDPISGHTALYWYRQSLGQGLEFLIYFQGNSAPDKSGLPSDRFSAERTGGSVSTLTIQRTQQEDSAVYLCASSLGTSGNEQFFGPGTRLTVL.

This chain joins TRBV27 and TRBJ2-2; D is unresolved. The CDR3 extends over 15 amino acids. V dropped 6 bases and J dropped 8 bases, with 19 bases sitting between them. Germline V gene lookup returns CDR1 MNHEY and CDR2 SMNVEV (reference sequence). The CDR3 region is CASSLDFPSGGELFF. As DNA, the CDR3 is TGTGCCAGCAGCCTCGACTTCCCGAGTGGTGGGGAGCTGTTTTTT.

This clone was counted a few times. This sequence joins TRBV19 and TRBJ2-2; the match to TRBD1 covers 9 bases. Germline CDR1 LNHDA, CDR2 SQIVND (reference sequence). V lost 5 bases to trimming and J lost 11 bases; unmatched junction nucleotides: 9. This CDR3 has 14 residues. The CDR3 nucleotides are TGTGCCAGTAGTCCGACAGGGGGTCTCGGAGAGCTGTTTTTT. Encoded protein: CASSPTGGLGELFF.

This rearrangement joins TRBV28 to TRBJ2-6; unclear D gene. CDR1 and CDR2 from the germline V gene are MDHEN and SYDVKM. Trimming took off 2 bases at V and 0 bases at J, with 8 bases between the two ends. The CDR3 sequence is 16 residues long. The CDR3 protein is CASSLLFSSGANVLTF. As DNA, the CDR3 is TGTGCCAGCAGTTTACTTTTTTCCTCTGGGGCCAACGTCCTGACTTTC.

This clone was observed a single time. This chain joins TRBV7-3 and TRBJ2-2; 10 bases match TRBD2. Per germline, CDR1 SGHTA and CDR2 FQGTGA. The CDR3 totals 15 residues. Losses at the gene ends were 4 bases for V and 5 bases for J; bases not matched to a gene: 4. The CDR3 bases are TGTGCCAGCAGCTCTAGCGGGGGATATACCGGGGAGCTGTTTTTT. Translating gives CASSSSGGYTGELFF. Full variable domain (rest looked up from reference TRBV7-3 and TRBJ2-2): GAGVSQTPSNKVTEKGKYVELRCDPISGHTALYWYRQSLGQGPEFLIYFQGTGAADDSGLPNDRFFAVRPEGSVSTLKIQRTERGDSAVYLCASSSSGGYTGELFFGEGSRLTVL.

The rearrangement links TRBV5-6 to TRBJ2-1; D uncertain. Looked up from germline, CDR1 is SGHDT and CDR2 is YYEEEE. V gave up 2 bases and J gave up 6 bases, with 6 bases separating them. The CDR3 totals 12 residues. The CDR3 DNA reads as TGTGCCAGCAGCTTTGGGCCCAATGAGCAGTTCTTC. This encodes CASSFGPNEQFF.

The CDR3 spells CASSSPTGASYEQYF. The CDR3 nucleotides read TGTGCCAGCAGCTCACCGACGGGAGCGTCCTACGAGCAGTACTTC. J is TRBJ2-7 and V is TRBV7-9; D is possibly TRBD2 (6 bases). V was clipped by 4 bases and J by 1 base, with 14 bases between them. CDR1 and CDR2 (germline): SEHNR, FQNEAQ (reference sequence). CDR3 length equals 15 residues.

This chain connects TRBV25-1 to TRBJ2-5, with 10 bases matching TRBD1. The germline V gene has CDR1 MGHDK and CDR2 SYGVNS. The CDR3 has 16 amino acids. J lost 0 bases, V lost 2 bases, and 3 bases had no gene match. The CDR3 DNA is TGTGCCAGCAGTGAACGGGACAGGGGATACCAAGAGACCCAGTACTTC. This sequence encodes CASSERDRGYQETQYF.

The V and J genes are TRBV27 and TRBJ2-7; D perhaps matches TRBD2 (5 bases). The V gene's germline CDR1 is MNHEY and CDR2 SMNVEV (reference sequence). The CDR3 has 15 amino acids. V gave up 4 bases and J gave up 3 bases, with 16 bases separating them. CDR3 sequence: CASSWSMEAGYEQYF. CDR3 sequence (DNA): TGTGCCAGCAGTTGGTCGATGGAGGCGGGCTACGAGCAGTACTTC.

The chain joins TRBV7-7 to TRBJ2-5; 16 bases are a match to TRBD2. With V trimmed by 1 base and J by 0 bases, 11 bases remained unmatched. The CDR3 runs to 21 residues. Germline V gene data show CDR1 as SSHAT and CDR2 as FNYEAQ (reference sequence). CDR3 nucleotide sequence: TGTGCCAGCAGCTTAGTACCTGTCGGGACTAGCGGGAGGGCGAACCAAGAGACCCAGTACTTC. As protein: CASSLVPVGTSGRANQETQYF.